Listed here are 17 T cell receptor beta chains from one sample, sequenced in a study of shared clonotypes between healthy human individuals. The repertoire was sequenced with immunoSEQ multiplex PCR; TCRdb's copy has only in-frame clones and lacks some. The sample includes about 2.3 million clones, roughly 90% of them seen just once. The material sequenced was naive CD4+ T cells from PBMCs. The subset: CD45RA+ positively selected. The receptors here all came from a man younger than 35 in good health. Some clones in this sample may be carry-over from other donors' samples.

The V and J genes are TRBV19 and TRBJ2-2; 7 bases line up with TRBD1. The J segment lost 4 bases and the V segment lost 7 bases, leaving 9 bases of the junction unmatched. CDR3 length equals 15 residues. CDR1 is LNHDA and CDR2 is SQIVND in the germline V gene (reference sequence). The chain's CDR3 is CASMPDRVGTGELFF. Here the CDR3 DNA reads TGTGCCAGTATGCCTGACAGGGTCGGCACCGGGGAGCTGTTTTTT.

The gene calls are TRBV19 and TRBJ2-7; weak D call: TRBD2 (8 bases). This CDR3 is built from 15 residues. The V end was cut by 0 bases, the J end by 2 bases, with 11 bases between. Germline CDR1 is LNHDA and CDR2 is SQIVND (reference sequence). The CDR3 here is CASSIDGRGPYEQYF. CDR3 coding DNA: TGTGCCAGTAGTATAGACGGGAGGGGGCCCTACGAGCAGTACTTC.

The J gene is TRBJ2-5, the V gene TRBV4-1; no firm D call. Trimming stripped 0 bases from V and 2 bases from J, with 10 bases between. The germline V gene encodes CDR1 MGHRA and CDR2 YSYEKL. The CDR3 covers 15 residues. DNA of the CDR3: TGCGCCAGCAGCCAAGAGGGCAGCGTACAAGAGACCCAGTACTTC. This translates into CASSQEGSVQETQYF.

The chain carries TRBV2 and TRBJ1-1; 7 bases agree with TRBD1. Germline V lookup: CDR1 SNHLY, CDR2 FYNNEI. The CDR3 extends over 15 amino acids. The trim removed 6 bases at V and 1 base at J, leaving 8 bases unmatched. CDR3 sequence reads: CASRTRDSKNTEAFF. The DNA for the CDR3 is TGTGCCAGCAGGACCCGGGACAGTAAGAACACTGAAGCTTTCTTT.

On this clone: The sample carries other DNA sequences with the same CDR3. The rearrangement uses TRBV5-4 and TRBJ1-1; TRBD1 matches 9 bases. CDR1 and CDR2 (germline): SGHNT, YYREEE (reference sequence). The V segment lost 0 bases and the J segment 1 base; nucleotides outside the gene matches: 1. This CDR3 contains 15 residues. The chain's CDR3 is CASSLAGQGNTEAFF. In nucleotides, the CDR3 is TGTGCCAGCAGCTTGGCGGGACAGGGGAACACTGAAGCTTTCTTT.

The V and J genes are TRBV25-1 and TRBJ2-1, with D possibly called TRBD1 or TRBD2 (6 bases each). CDR3 size: 15 residues. V lost 4 bases, J lost 5 bases, and 15 bases lay in between. CDR1 is MGHDK, CDR2 SYGVNS, per germline. DNA of the CDR3: TGTGCCAGCAGTGGGCCCGTGAGGGGGGACAATGAGCAGTTCTTC. Residues: CASSGPVRGDNEQFF.

CDR3: CASSNPAGGQGNGYTF. The CDR3 region has the DNA TGTGCCAGTAGTAACCCCGCCGGCGGACAGGGGAATGGCTACACCTTC. This chain links TRBV19 with TRBJ1-2; TRBD1 matches 9 bases. The CDR3 is 16 residues long. The junction had 12 bases not matched to a gene; V was cut back by 4 bases and J by 6 bases. The germline V gene encodes CDR1 LNHDA and CDR2 SQIVND (reference sequence).

V gene TRBV28 combines with J gene TRBJ2-2; tentative D call: TRBD1 (6 bases). The V and J ends lost 6 bases and 4 bases respectively, with 9 bases between them. The length of the CDR3 is 13 residues. Looked up from germline, CDR1 is MDHEN and CDR2 is SYDVKM. The CDR3 sequence is CASSTGTTGELFF. In nucleotides, the CDR3 is TGTGCCAGCAGCACAGGGACCACCGGGGAGCTGTTTTTT.

The chain employs TRBV28 and TRBJ2-5, with 8 bases that match TRBD1. Trimming cost V 9 bases and J 6 bases; bases outside gene matches: 6. There are 12 residues in the CDR3. Germline V gene lookup returns CDR1 MDHEN and CDR2 SYDVKM. The CDR3 DNA is TGTGCCAGTCAGGGGGCTCTGAAGACCCAGTACTTC. Translating it yields CASQGALKTQYF.

The chain employs TRBV5-1 and TRBJ2-7; D could derive from TRBD1 or TRBD2 (5 bases each). Germline V gives CDR1 SGHRS, CDR2 YFSETQ. There are 15 residues in the CDR3. V lost 0 bases and J 7 bases, leaving 17 bases between the germline ends. The CDR3 protein is CASSLEYGASWEQYF. CDR3 bases: TGCGCCAGCAGCTTGGAATACGGGGCCTCTTGGGAGCAGTACTTC.

The chain recombines TRBV30 with TRBJ1-5; TRBD1 aligns across 8 bases. The CDR3 spans 17 residues. V gave up 0 bases and J gave up 2 bases; unmatched junction bases: 9. CDR1 and CDR2 from the germline V gene are GTSNPN and SVGIG (reference sequence). The CDR3 reads CAWSVQGRGLGNQPQHF. As DNA, the CDR3 is TGTGCCTGGAGTGTACAGGGCAGGGGGCTAGGCAATCAGCCCCAGCATTTT.

The J gene is TRBJ2-7, the V gene TRBV18, with 7 bases fitting TRBD2. Looked up from germline, CDR1 is KGHSH and CDR2 is LQKENI. This CDR3 comprises 15 residues. With 4 bases clipped from V and 5 bases from J, the junction kept 11 bases outside the gene matches. The CDR3 DNA is TGTGCCAGCTCACTTTACCGGGGGGACTACGACGAGCAGTACTTC. Translated: CASSLYRGDYDEQYF.

The genes are TRBV4-1 and TRBJ2-2, with 12 bases aligning to TRBD2. Trimming at V came to 4 bases and at J to 6 bases, leaving 3 bases not matched to a gene. Germline assignment: CDR1 MGHRA and CDR2 YSYEKL. The CDR3 sequence is 15 residues long. The CDR3 coding sequence is TGCGCCAGCAGCCGACTAGCGGGGGTACCCGGGGAGCTGTTTTTT. Translating it yields CASSRLAGVPGELFF.

The rearrangement uses TRBV6-1 and TRBJ1-4; 9 bases match TRBD1. V trimming: 3 bases; J trimming: 8 bases; junction bases outside the gene matches: 1. CDR1 and CDR2 (germline): MNHNS, SASEGT. CDR3 length: 13 amino acids. The DNA of the CDR3 is TGTGCCAGCAGTGAGACAGGGGGGGAAAAACTGTTTTTT. It translates to CASSETGGEKLFF.

The count of this clone is one. This chain joins TRBV5-6 and TRBJ1-1; 12 bases align to TRBD1. This CDR3 is 16 amino acids long. The V gene's germline CDR1 is SGHDT and CDR2 YYEEEE. With 4 bases clipped from V and 3 bases from J, the junction kept 7 bases outside the gene matches. CDR3 protein: CASSRGTGGTYTEAFF. For the CDR3, the DNA is TGTGCCAGCAGCCGGGGGACAGGGGGCACCTACACTGAAGCTTTCTTT. The full variable domain, completed using reference TRBV5-6 and TRBJ1-1, is DAGVTQSPTHLIKTRGQQVTLRCSPKSGHDTVSWYQQALGQGPQFIFQYYEEEERQRGNFPDRFSGHQFPNYSSELNVNALLLGDSALYLCASSRGTGGTYTEAFFGQGTRLTVV.

CDR3 protein: CASSFVRRNNEQFF. DNA of the CDR3: TGTGCCAGCAGTTTTGTCAGGAGGAACAATGAGCAGTTCTTC. This chain links TRBV28 with TRBJ2-1, with D possibly being TRBD2 (5 bases). Trimming took 3 bases from V and 5 from J, leaving 11 bases between them. Germline V gives CDR1 MDHEN, CDR2 SYDVKM. CDR3 size: 14 residues.

The chain carries TRBV5-1 and TRBJ1-2, with D tentatively TRBD1 (5 bases). CDR3 length equals 13 residues. Trimming removed 6 bases at V and 6 bases at J, with 15 bases between. Germline V gene lookup returns CDR1 SGHRS and CDR2 YFSETQ. For the CDR3, the DNA is TGCGCCAGCAACCTACGGGGGGAAGATGGCTACACCTTC. Residues: CASNLRGEDGYTF.